The clone carrying this T cell receptor beta chain was observed a single time. Per the original methods: Reference gene primers were amplified, and this amplification served to estimate nucleated cell counts. Some clones are missing from TCRdb's copy, which holds only in-frame ones; the method was immunoSEQ multiplex PCR. From that table come the V and J calls and clone size; the DNA was used to work out D and trimming. Among more than 65,000 clones listed, more than 70% were seen once. The data were taken from a study of blood T cell repertoires in COVID-19. For the study at large: The United States, Italy and Spain were the sources of the acute and convalescent COVID-19 samples. Sample material is recorded as cDNA or gDNA derived from T cells, B-cell-depleted T cells, or PBMCs.

The sequence was obtained from a man aged 80 or over with acute or convalescent COVID-19. The specimen was peripheral blood.

The CDR3 loop reads CASSLMGVGTGRDEQYF. CDR3 bases: TGTGCCAGCAGCTTAATGGGGGTCGGGACAGGGAGGGACGAGCAGTACTTC. The chain is built from TRBV7-3 and TRBJ2-7, with 9 bases aligning to TRBD1. V lost 1 base to trimming and J lost 5 bases; unmatched junction nucleotides: 12. The V gene's germline CDR1 is SGHTA and CDR2 FQGTGA. This CDR3 is built from 17 residues.